This is a list of T cell receptor beta chains from one sample in a study of regulatory T cells in long-lasting Graves disease. TCRdb re-derived calls from the multiplex PCR reads in MiXCR, one entry per CDR3 protein. The table includes roughly 400,000 distinct CDR3 sequences, roughly 21% detected once. The sequencing used peripheral blood mononuclear cells (PBMCs), collected when the disease was refractory, from a patient treated with antithyroid drugs. All receptors come from a female donor with Graves disease. The CDR3 runs from the conserved cysteine through the conserved F or W. A D gene is named only where the DNA matches it firmly. Where a row states a size, it is once, few, many or the class of an expanded clone; other rows omit it.

d_call: TRBD2; j_call: TRBJ2-7; v_call: TRBV3-1; clone_size: .; cdr3_nt: TGTGCCAGCAGTCAATACGATCTTAGCGGGAGATTTGTCCACGAGCAGTACTTC; cdr3_aa: CASSQYDLSGRFVHEQYF
d_call: TRBD1; j_call: TRBJ1-2; v_call: TRBV27; clone_size: many; cdr3_nt: TGTGCCAGCAGTTTTAGACAGGGCTCTGGCTACACCTTC; cdr3_aa: CASSFRQGSGYTF
d_call: TRBD1; j_call: TRBJ2-5; v_call: TRBV18; clone_size: many; cdr3_nt: TGTGCCAGCTCACCACCTTCGGGACAGGGGGCTGAGACCCAGTACTTC; cdr3_aa: CASSPPSGQGAETQYF
d_call: .; j_call: TRBJ1-5; v_call: TRBV18; clone_size: many; cdr3_nt: TGTGCCAGCACGGACAGAGCAAGCAATCAGCCCCAGCATTTT; cdr3_aa: CASTDRASNQPQHF
d_call: TRBD1; j_call: TRBJ1-4; v_call: TRBV7-9; clone_size: .; cdr3_nt: TGTGCCAGCAGTTCAATTACAGGGGCCTCAACTAATGAAAAACTGTTTTTT; cdr3_aa: CASSSITGASTNEKLFF
d_call: TRBD2; j_call: TRBJ2-3; v_call: TRBV19; clone_size: .; cdr3_nt: TGTGCCAGTAGGTCCGGGACTAGCTTCACAGATACGCAGTATTTT; cdr3_aa: CASRSGTSFTDTQYF
d_call: TRBD2; j_call: TRBJ2-7; v_call: TRBV3-1; clone_size: few; cdr3_nt: TGTGCCAGCAGCCCCCAGAGGGCTAGCGGGATCCGCGAGCAGTACTTC; cdr3_aa: CASSPQRASGIREQYF
d_call: .; j_call: TRBJ1-5; v_call: TRBV6-2/TRBV6-3; clone_size: .; cdr3_nt: TGTGCCAGCAGGGTAAACAATCAGCCCCAGCATTTT; cdr3_aa: CASRVNNQPQHF
d_call: .; j_call: TRBJ2-5; v_call: TRBV3-1; clone_size: many; cdr3_nt: TGTGCCAGCAGCCATGGTGGAGAGACCCAGTACTTC; cdr3_aa: CASSHGGETQYF
d_call: TRBD1; j_call: TRBJ1-5; v_call: TRBV20-1; clone_size: .; cdr3_nt: TGCAGTGCTCACACAGGGGGCAATCAGCCCCAGCATTTT; cdr3_aa: CSAHTGGNQPQHF
d_call: .; j_call: TRBJ2-7; v_call: TRBV7-9; clone_size: few; cdr3_nt: TGTGCCAGCAGCTTTTCCGCCGTACTCTACGAGCAGTACTTC; cdr3_aa: CASSFSAVLYEQYF
d_call: .; j_call: TRBJ2-7; v_call: TRBV4-1; clone_size: .; cdr3_nt: TGCGCCAGCAGCCAGATGGCCCCGGGCTACGAGCAGTACTTC; cdr3_aa: CASSQMAPGYEQYF
d_call: .; j_call: TRBJ2-3; v_call: TRBV12-3/TRBV12-4; clone_size: few; cdr3_nt: TGTGCCAGCAGTGGAGGAGGGGGCACAGGCGATACGCAGTATTTT; cdr3_aa: CASSGGGGTGDTQYF
d_call: .; j_call: TRBJ1-5; v_call: TRBV30; clone_size: many; cdr3_nt: TGTGCCTGGAGTGAAGGATTGGATCAGCCCCAGCATTTT; cdr3_aa: CAWSEGLDQPQHF
d_call: .; j_call: TRBJ2-7; v_call: TRBV7-2; clone_size: few; cdr3_nt: TGTGCCAGCAGCCCTCAGGGACCCAGCAGCCACGAGCAGTACTTC; cdr3_aa: CASSPQGPSSHEQYF
d_call: .; j_call: TRBJ1-5; v_call: TRBV12-3/TRBV12-4; clone_size: .; cdr3_nt: TGTGCCAGCAGTCTACTGCCGGGTGAGGGCAATCAGCCCCGGCATTTT; cdr3_aa: CASSLLPGEGNQPRHF
d_call: TRBD2; j_call: TRBJ2-5; v_call: TRBV9; clone_size: .; cdr3_nt: TGTGCCAGCAGCGTCCTAGCGGGAGGTTTCGAGACCCAGTACTTC; cdr3_aa: CASSVLAGGFETQYF
d_call: .; j_call: TRBJ2-7; v_call: TRBV27; clone_size: .; cdr3_nt: TGTGCCAGCAGTAGGACACTACTCTCCTACGAGCAGTACTTC; cdr3_aa: CASSRTLLSYEQYF
d_call: .; j_call: TRBJ1-1; v_call: TRBV11-2; clone_size: many; cdr3_nt: TGTGCCAGCAGCTTATGGCGGGCTGGGCTCCATAACACTGAAGCTTTCTTT; cdr3_aa: CASSLWRAGLHNTEAFF
d_call: .; j_call: TRBJ2-1; v_call: TRBV28; clone_size: .; cdr3_nt: TGTGCCAGCACCGGTGGCGGAAGAGAGCCTTATACCTACAATGAGCAGTTCTTC; cdr3_aa: CASTGGGREPYTYNEQFF
d_call: .; j_call: TRBJ2-1; v_call: TRBV28; clone_size: .; cdr3_nt: TGTGCCAGCAGAACGGACAGATACAATGAGCAGTTCTTC; cdr3_aa: CASRTDRYNEQFF
d_call: .; j_call: TRBJ1-5; v_call: TRBV20-1; clone_size: few; cdr3_nt: TGCAGTGCTAGAGATAGCGGGGGTTATAGCAATCAGCCCCAGCATTTT; cdr3_aa: CSARDSGGYSNQPQHF
d_call: .; j_call: TRBJ2-7; v_call: TRBV6-1; clone_size: .; cdr3_nt: TGTGCCAGCAGCCTATGGGGCGTCGGACTTCACCCCTACGAGCAGTACTTC; cdr3_aa: CASSLWGVGLHPYEQYF
d_call: TRBD2; j_call: TRBJ2-5; v_call: TRBV2; clone_size: many; cdr3_nt: TGTGCCAGCAGTACTTGGACTAGGACCTTCCAAGAGACCCAGTACTTC; cdr3_aa: CASSTWTRTFQETQYF
d_call: .; j_call: TRBJ1-2; v_call: TRBV5-1; clone_size: many; cdr3_nt: TGCGCCAGCAGCGGATCAATAACTTATGGCTACACCTTC; cdr3_aa: CASSGSITYGYTF
d_call: TRBD1; j_call: TRBJ2-2; v_call: TRBV5-1; clone_size: .; cdr3_nt: TGCGCCAGCAGCAGAGACAGGGGTCTCGGGGAGCTGTTTTTT; cdr3_aa: CASSRDRGLGELFF
d_call: TRBD1; j_call: TRBJ1-2; v_call: TRBV5-4; clone_size: .; cdr3_nt: TGTGCCAGCAGCTTGCTGACAGGGAGCAGTGGCTACACCTTC; cdr3_aa: CASSLLTGSSGYTF
d_call: TRBD2; j_call: TRBJ2-7; v_call: TRBV15; clone_size: many; cdr3_nt: TGTGCCACCAGCTCACCCGCGGGGACTAGCGGGAGTTCCATCGAGCAGTACTTC; cdr3_aa: CATSSPAGTSGSSIEQYF
d_call: .; j_call: TRBJ1-4; v_call: TRBV29-1; clone_size: few; cdr3_nt: TGCAGCGTTGTCCAGGGGAGTAATGAAAAACTGTTTTTT; cdr3_aa: CSVVQGSNEKLFF
d_call: .; j_call: TRBJ2-5; v_call: TRBV5-1; clone_size: few; cdr3_nt: TGCGCCAGCAGGGCAAGCGAGACCCAGTACTTC; cdr3_aa: CASRASETQYF
d_call: .; j_call: TRBJ1-3; v_call: TRBV7-9; clone_size: few; cdr3_nt: TGTGCCAGCAGCTTACGACGAGAATCCTACTCTGGAAACACCATATATTTT; cdr3_aa: CASSLRRESYSGNTIYF
d_call: .; j_call: TRBJ1-2; v_call: TRBV15; clone_size: few; cdr3_nt: TGTGCCACCAGCAGTCTGGGACGGCCTTATCGCTACACCTTC; cdr3_aa: CATSSLGRPYRYTF
d_call: .; j_call: TRBJ1-2; v_call: TRBV6-6; clone_size: few; cdr3_nt: TGTGCCAGCAGTTACTCGATAGTAGGGGACCTAGGCTACACCTTC; cdr3_aa: CASSYSIVGDLGYTF
d_call: TRBD2; j_call: TRBJ2-5; v_call: TRBV4-1; clone_size: .; cdr3_nt: TGCGCCAGCAGCCCTCGGGGACTAGCGGGAGCCGAGACCCAGTACTTC; cdr3_aa: CASSPRGLAGAETQYF
d_call: .; j_call: TRBJ2-7; v_call: TRBV11-2; clone_size: few; cdr3_nt: TGTGCCAGCAGCTTAAGATTTTTTAGGAGCGAGAGCTCCTACGAGCAGTACTTC; cdr3_aa: CASSLRFFRSESSYEQYF
d_call: .; j_call: TRBJ2-7; v_call: TRBV5-1; clone_size: .; cdr3_nt: TGCGCCAGCAGCATTGACAGATCCTACGAGCAGTACTTC; cdr3_aa: CASSIDRSYEQYF
d_call: TRBD1; j_call: TRBJ2-5; v_call: TRBV29-1; clone_size: many; cdr3_nt: TGCAGCGTTGAAGACTGGGACAGGGGTTTAAGAGAGACCCAGTACTTC; cdr3_aa: CSVEDWDRGLRETQYF
d_call: TRBD2; j_call: TRBJ2-7; v_call: TRBV27; clone_size: .; cdr3_nt: TGTGCCAGCCGGAATAGCGGGAGGTCCCCCCACGAGCAGTACTTC; cdr3_aa: CASRNSGRSPHEQYF
d_call: .; j_call: TRBJ2-7; v_call: TRBV28; clone_size: many; cdr3_nt: TGTGCCAGCAGTCGAAGGGACACGCGGCAGTACTTC; cdr3_aa: CASSRRDTRQYF
d_call: .; j_call: TRBJ1-5; v_call: TRBV10-3; clone_size: .; cdr3_nt: TGTGCCATCAGTTCGAAATCCGCAGGGAATCAGCCCCAGCATTTT; cdr3_aa: CAISSKSAGNQPQHF
d_call: .; j_call: TRBJ1-2; v_call: TRBV18; clone_size: few; cdr3_nt: TGTGCCAGCTCACCATACCCGGGGACCTATGGCTACACCTTC; cdr3_aa: CASSPYPGTYGYTF
d_call: TRBD2; j_call: TRBJ2-7; v_call: TRBV20-1; clone_size: .; cdr3_nt: TGCAGTCCTCGTGTACTAGCGGGAGTCGGCGAGCAGTACTTC; cdr3_aa: CSPRVLAGVGEQYF
d_call: .; j_call: TRBJ2-5; v_call: TRBV5-1; clone_size: .; cdr3_nt: TGCGCCAGCAGCCCGGACGGCTTTGGGGAGACCCAGTACTTC; cdr3_aa: CASSPDGFGETQYF
d_call: TRBD1; j_call: TRBJ1-4; v_call: TRBV28; clone_size: many; cdr3_nt: TGTGCCAGCAGTTGGGGGGACAGGAATGAAAAACTGTTTTTT; cdr3_aa: CASSWGDRNEKLFF
d_call: .; j_call: TRBJ2-7; v_call: TRBV2; clone_size: many; cdr3_nt: TGTGCCAGCCTAGGGGGAGGAGGCTCCTACGAGCAGTACTTC; cdr3_aa: CASLGGGGSYEQYF
d_call: TRBD1; j_call: TRBJ2-1; v_call: TRBV9; clone_size: .; cdr3_nt: TGTGCCAGCAGCGTAGGGGACAGCAGCTACAATGAGCAGTTCTTC; cdr3_aa: CASSVGDSSYNEQFF
d_call: .; j_call: TRBJ2-3; v_call: TRBV5-4; clone_size: .; cdr3_nt: TGTGCCAGCAGCTTGGTACTAGGGAGCACAGATACGCAGTATTTT; cdr3_aa: CASSLVLGSTDTQYF
d_call: .; j_call: TRBJ1-2; v_call: TRBV6-1; clone_size: few; cdr3_nt: TGTGCCAGCATTCGATCGACGGACGGCTATGGCTACACCTTC; cdr3_aa: CASIRSTDGYGYTF
d_call: .; j_call: TRBJ2-3; v_call: TRBV7-3; clone_size: .; cdr3_nt: TGTGCCAGCAGCCCCGCACCCTTCACAGATACGCAGTATTTT; cdr3_aa: CASSPAPFTDTQYF
d_call: TRBD2; j_call: TRBJ2-7; v_call: TRBV6-5; clone_size: few; cdr3_nt: TGTGCCAGCAGTTCTATACGGACTAGCGGGAGTTACGAGCAGTACTTC; cdr3_aa: CASSSIRTSGSYEQYF
d_call: TRBD2; j_call: TRBJ2-7; v_call: TRBV27; clone_size: .; cdr3_nt: TGTGCCAGCAGTTCCCCCACGGGACTAGCGGGAGGAGCCACCCACGAGCAGTACTTC; cdr3_aa: CASSSPTGLAGGATHEQYF
d_call: .; j_call: TRBJ1-2; v_call: TRBV19; clone_size: few; cdr3_nt: TGTGCCAGAACAACAGATACCAACTATGGCTACACCTTC; cdr3_aa: CARTTDTNYGYTF
d_call: .; j_call: TRBJ2-7; v_call: TRBV5-1; clone_size: .; cdr3_nt: TGCGCCAGCAGCTTGGACAAACCCTACGAGCAGTACTTC; cdr3_aa: CASSLDKPYEQYF
d_call: .; j_call: TRBJ2-5; v_call: TRBV20-1; clone_size: many; cdr3_nt: TGCAGTGCTAGAGATAGCGGATCCTTCCAAGAGACCCAGTACTTC; cdr3_aa: CSARDSGSFQETQYF
d_call: .; j_call: TRBJ1-5; v_call: TRBV28; clone_size: many; cdr3_nt: TGTGCCAGCAGTTCCGGCGAGCATAGCAATCAGCCCCAGCATTTT; cdr3_aa: CASSSGEHSNQPQHF
d_call: .; j_call: TRBJ1-2; v_call: TRBV4-1; clone_size: .; cdr3_nt: TGCGCCAGCAGCCAGGGGACTGAAATTAGAAAGGGCTACACCTTC; cdr3_aa: CASSQGTEIRKGYTF
d_call: TRBD1; j_call: TRBJ1-2; v_call: TRBV3-1; clone_size: .; cdr3_nt: TGTGCCAGCAGCCACCTCGGGACAGGGGGCGACGGCTACACCTTC; cdr3_aa: CASSHLGTGGDGYTF
d_call: .; j_call: TRBJ1-1; v_call: TRBV2; clone_size: many; cdr3_nt: TGTGCCAGCAGTGAAACCACGTTGAACACTGAAGCTTTCTTT; cdr3_aa: CASSETTLNTEAFF
d_call: TRBD1; j_call: TRBJ2-7; v_call: TRBV20-1; clone_size: few; cdr3_nt: TGCAGTGCAAGTGGACAGGGTACTTCCCACGAGCAGTACTTC; cdr3_aa: CSASGQGTSHEQYF
d_call: .; j_call: TRBJ1-5; v_call: TRBV7-3; clone_size: many; cdr3_nt: TGTGCCAGCAGCTCCCAGGGTGGCAGCAATCAGCCCCAGCATTTT; cdr3_aa: CASSSQGGSNQPQHF